The entry below gives a single TCR beta chain sequence along with its context. Clones were sequenced by immunoSEQ multiplex PCR, and TCRdb holds only the in-frame ones, with some missing. Of under 50,000 clones in the sample, 65% to 70% are singletons; the top ten hold 6% to 8%. The sample belongs to a study of cytotoxic CD8 clonotypes in ibrutinib-treated CLL. Germline lookup yields CDR1 MNHEY and CDR2 SVGAGI. The length of the CDR3 is 15 residues. Trimming removed 10 bases at V and 0 bases at J, with 15 bases between. This chain connects TRBV6-5 to TRBJ1-4; TRBD1 might be the D (5 bases). This receptor was obtained from a human donor with chronic lymphocytic leukemia. The sequences come from PBMCs, collected at disease progression, from a patient treated with ibrutinib. The CDR3 coding sequence is TGTGCCACCTCACGGGGGTCCGCAACTAATGAAAAACTGTTTTTT. It translates to CATSRGSATNEKLFF.